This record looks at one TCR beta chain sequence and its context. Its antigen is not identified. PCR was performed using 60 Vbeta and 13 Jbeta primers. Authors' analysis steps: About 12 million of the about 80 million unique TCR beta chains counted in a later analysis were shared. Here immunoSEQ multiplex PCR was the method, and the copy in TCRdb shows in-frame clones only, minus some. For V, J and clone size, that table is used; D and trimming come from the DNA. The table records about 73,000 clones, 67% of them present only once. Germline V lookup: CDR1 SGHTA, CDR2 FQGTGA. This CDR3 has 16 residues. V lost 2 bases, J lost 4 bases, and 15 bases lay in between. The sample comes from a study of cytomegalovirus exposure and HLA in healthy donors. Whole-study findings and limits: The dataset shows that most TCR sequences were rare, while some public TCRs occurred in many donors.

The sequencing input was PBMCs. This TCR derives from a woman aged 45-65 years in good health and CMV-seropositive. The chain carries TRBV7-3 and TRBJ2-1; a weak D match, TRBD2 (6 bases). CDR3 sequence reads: CASSLGPSRGYNEQFF. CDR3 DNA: TGTGCCAGCAGCTTAGGACCGTCTCGGGGGTACAATGAGCAGTTCTTC.